The 27 T cell receptor beta chains presented below share a single source sample, sequenced in a study of blood T cell repertoires in COVID-19. TCRdb's table, derived via immunoSEQ multiplex PCR, lists solely in-frame clones and lacks some. In the table there are some 82,000 clones, around 83% of which are singletons. The sample was peripheral blood. These receptors were obtained from an elderly man with active or convalescent COVID-19.

This clone has only one observation. This sequence joins TRBV5-1 and TRBJ2-3; a possible D gene is TRBD1 (6 bases). This CDR3 is 15 amino acids long. The germline V gene has CDR1 SGHRS and CDR2 YFSETQ. Trimming removed 2 bases at V and 6 bases at J, with 16 bases between. CDR3 coding DNA: TGCGCCAGCAGCTTAGGGGGAAGAACCTTCGATACGCAGTATTTT. Translation gives CASSLGGRTFDTQYF.

This rearrangement joins TRBV28 to TRBJ2-1; D unclear. V was trimmed by 3 bases and J by 0 bases, leaving 6 bases between them. This CDR3 has 14 amino acids. Germline assignment: CDR1 MDHEN and CDR2 SYDVKM. CDR3 in DNA: TGTGCCAGCAGTTTTTCTAGCTCCTACAATGAGCAGTTCTTC. Protein: CASSFSSSYNEQFF.

This chain uses TRBV3-1 (or the pseudogene TRBV3-2) with TRBJ1-6; TRBD1 matches 8 bases. The CDR3 runs to 14 residues. The V segment lost 1 base and the J segment 7 bases; nucleotides outside the gene matches: 0. Germline CDR1 is LGHDT and CDR2 is YNNKEL (reference sequence). In DNA form, the CDR3 reads TGTGCCAGCAGCCAAGGACAGGGGAATTCACCCCTCCACTTT. The encoded protein is CASSQGQGNSPLHF.

This clone came up a few times. The chain carries TRBV28 and TRBJ1-5; 7 bases agree with TRBD1. The CDR3 sequence is 14 residues long. J gave up 2 bases and V 7 bases, and 5 bases lay outside the gene matches. The germline V gene encodes CDR1 MDHEN and CDR2 SYDVKM. The CDR3 sequence: CASTLTGGNQPQHF. As DNA, the CDR3 is TGTGCCAGCACCTTAACAGGGGGCAATCAGCCCCAGCATTTT.

The table lists this clone with a few counts. The chain recombines TRBV30 with TRBJ1-3; 12 bases map to TRBD1. Unmatched junction bases numbered 0, after V lost 5 bases and J lost 4 bases. Per the germline V gene, CDR1 is GTSNPN and CDR2 is SVGIG (reference sequence). The CDR3 sequence is 13 residues long. CDR3 coding DNA: TGTGCCTGGGGGACAGGGGGCGGAAACACCATATATTTT. This codes for CAWGTGGGNTIYF.

V and J are TRBV19 and TRBJ1-2; 9 nucleotides align to TRBD1. The CDR3 has 14 residues. Trimming cost V 9 bases and J 5 bases; bases outside gene matches: 10. Germline-derived CDR1 and CDR2 are LNHDA and SQIVND (reference sequence). CDR3 amino acids: CASQGDRDWYGYTF. For the CDR3, the DNA is TGTGCCAGCCAGGGGGACAGGGACTGGTATGGCTACACCTTC.

This chain connects TRBV6-6 to TRBJ1-2; 8 bases line up with TRBD1. The CDR3 is 13 amino acids. The V gene's germline CDR1 is MNHNY and CDR2 SVGAGI (reference sequence). V dropped 5 bases and J dropped 7; count of bases not matched to a gene: 6. The CDR3: CASSTGGFLGYTF. As DNA, the CDR3 is TGTGCCAGCAGTACAGGGGGTTTCCTTGGCTACACCTTC.

The chain joins TRBV7-8 to TRBJ2-2, with TRBD2 matching 8 bases. Germline values: CDR1 SGHVS, CDR2 FQNEAQ. The CDR3 totals 15 residues. The J segment lost 1 base and the V segment lost 5 bases, leaving 3 bases of the junction unmatched. In DNA, the CDR3 is TGTGCCAGCAGCCCACGGGGGGGGAACACCGGGGAGCTGTTTTTT. This sequence encodes CASSPRGGNTGELFF.

The chain couples TRBV6-5 to TRBJ2-1; a possible D gene is TRBD1 (5 bases). In germline, CDR1 is MNHEY, CDR2 SVGAGI. The germline V and J ends were trimmed by 4 bases and 0 bases, with 13 bases remaining between them. The CDR3 is 16 amino acids. CDR3 DNA sequence: TGTGCCAGCAGTTCTACACAGGTGAGCTCCTACAATGAGCAGTTCTTC. Its translation: CASSSTQVSSYNEQFF.

This sequence joins TRBV18 and TRBJ2-2; TRBD1 aligns across 7 bases. CDR3 length equals 15 residues. CDR1 KGHSH and CDR2 LQKENI come from the germline V gene. After removal of 3 bases from V and 7 bases from J, the junction contained 8 bases not matched to a gene. The CDR3 loop is CASSPLWTGHGELFF. The DNA for the CDR3 is TGTGCCAGCTCACCCCTCTGGACAGGACACGGGGAGCTGTTTTTT.

The chain joins TRBV11-2 to TRBJ1-1; D is perhaps TRBD1 (6 bases). The V end lost 4 bases, the J end lost 1 base, and 16 bases lay between the germline ends. Germline-derived CDR1 and CDR2 are SGHAT and FQNNGV. There are 16 residues in the CDR3. The CDR3: CASSSLGTNTNTEAFF. As DNA, the CDR3 is TGTGCCAGCAGCTCCCTGGGGACAAACACGAACACTGAAGCTTTCTTT.

The V call is TRBV6-5, the J call TRBJ2-1; 8 bases match TRBD1. Germline trimming cut 6 bases from V and 6 bases from J; bases unmatched to any gene: 4. This CDR3 spans 13 amino acids. The germline V gene has CDR1 MNHEY and CDR2 SVGAGI. DNA for the CDR3: TGTGCCAGCAGACAGGACAGGGCCAATGAGCAGTTCTTC. Protein product: CASRQDRANEQFF.

The J gene is TRBJ1-6, the V gene TRBV12-3 or TRBV12-4; D not certain. The CDR3 sequence is 13 residues long. The V end was cut by 6 bases, the J end by 7 bases, with 10 bases between. This chain's CDR3 is CASRALKNSPLHF. The CDR3 nucleotides are TGTGCCAGCAGAGCTCTGAAAAATTCACCCCTCCACTTT.

The chain recombines TRBV3-1 (or the pseudogene TRBV3-2) with TRBJ1-4; D remains unclear. Trimming removed 1 base from V and 2 bases from J, with 2 bases in between. CDR3 length: 13 amino acids. In germline, CDR1 is LGHDT, CDR2 YNNKEL (reference sequence). This CDR3 is CASSQATNEKLFF. In nucleotides, the CDR3 is TGTGCCAGCAGCCAAGCTACTAATGAAAAACTGTTTTTT.

There are a few counts of this clone. The chain couples TRBV10-3 to TRBJ1-2, with D maybe TRBD1 (5 bases). The length of the CDR3 is 15 residues. Germline loops: CDR1 ENHRY, CDR2 SYGVKD. With 7 bases removed from V and 0 bases from J, the gap between germline ends came to 15 bases. DNA of the CDR3: TGTGCCATCAACGCTGACAGTACCGCTAACTATGGCTACACCTTC. Amino acid sequence: CAINADSTANYGYTF.

The chain uses TRBV5-1 and TRBJ2-3; D call uncertain. Deletions cut 4 bases from V and 4 bases from J, with 19 bases between. CDR1 is SGHRS and CDR2 is YFSETQ in the germline V gene. The CDR3 has 16 residues. The CDR3 is CASSPLADTNADTQYF. The CDR3 nucleotides are TGCGCCAGCAGCCCCCTCGCAGATACGAATGCAGATACGCAGTATTTT.

The chain employs TRBV5-4 and TRBJ1-1, with D tentatively TRBD1 (6 bases). Germline CDR1 reads SGHNT; CDR2 reads YYREEE (reference sequence). V lost 0 bases, J lost 5 bases, and 14 bases lay in between. The CDR3 totals 15 residues. In DNA, the CDR3 is TGTGCCAGCAGCTTGGGACAGGCGCTTGTGACTGAAGCTTTCTTT. Translated: CASSLGQALVTEAFF.

The chain recombines TRBV5-6 with TRBJ2-3; TRBD2 might be the D (5 bases). Trimming stripped 1 base from V and 6 bases from J, with 15 bases between. The CDR3 consists of 15 residues. Germline values: CDR1 SGHDT, CDR2 YYEEEE. CDR3 protein: CASSLLGAGPDTQYF. The CDR3 nucleotides are TGTGCCAGCAGCTTGTTGGGCGCGGGCCCCGATACGCAGTATTTT.

The J gene is TRBJ1-4, the V gene TRBV4-1, with a possible D match to TRBD1 (5 bases). CDR1 is MGHRA, CDR2 YSYEKL, per germline. Trimming shortened V by 2 bases and J by 0 bases, and 7 bases separated the two germline ends. This CDR3 is built from 15 residues. The CDR3 loop reads CASSQRGSTNEKLFF. The CDR3 DNA reads TGCGCCAGCAGCCAACGGGGGTCAACTAATGAAAAACTGTTTTTT.

The DNA for the CDR3 is TGCGCCAGCAGTGAACTCACCGAGCAGTACTTC. Protein product: CASSELTEQYF. V and J are TRBV10-2 and TRBJ2-7; D gene uncertain. The CDR3 sequence is 11 residues long. Trimming pared 3 bases from V and 6 bases from J, leaving 6 bases between. Germline V gene lookup returns CDR1 WSHSY and CDR2 SAAADI.

The CDR3 bases are TGTGCCAGTCAAAGCCGCCGGGACAGGGTGACAGATACGCAGTATTTT. Protein: CASQSRRDRVTDTQYF. The chain is built from TRBV19 and TRBJ2-3; 9 nucleotides agree with TRBD1. The J segment lost 3 bases and the V segment lost 8 bases, leaving 12 bases of the junction unmatched. Per germline, CDR1 LNHDA and CDR2 SQIVND (reference sequence). The CDR3 contains 16 residues.

There are a few counts of this clone. This chain connects TRBV9 to TRBJ1-1, with 8 bases identical to TRBD1. With 4 bases clipped from V and 4 bases from J, the junction kept 9 bases outside the gene matches. The length of the CDR3 is 15 residues. In germline, CDR1 is SGDLS, CDR2 YYNGEE. CDR3 residues: CASSPLRQGSTEAFF. As DNA, the CDR3 is TGTGCCAGCAGCCCCCTTAGACAGGGGAGCACTGAAGCTTTCTTT.

The chain employs TRBV6-4 and TRBJ2-1, with 9 positions matching TRBD1. The length of the CDR3 is 11 residues. The V gene end was trimmed by 11 bases and the J gene end by 8 bases; junction bases not matched to a gene: 4. Germline CDR1 is MRHNA and CDR2 is SNTAGT. For the CDR3, the DNA is TGTGCCGGGACAGGGTTCGATGAGCAGTTCTTC. It is translated as CAGTGFDEQFF.

This clone was recorded a few times. The same CDR3 can be traced to other DNA sequences in this sample. J is TRBJ1-2 and V is TRBV21-1. TRBV21-1 is classified as a pseudogene. The CDR3 extends over 16 amino acids. CDR3 in DNA: TGTGCCAGCAGCAAAGTTAGGGTAGGAGGGCTCGGCGGCTACACCTTC. Protein product: CASSKVRVGGLGGYTF.

The J gene is TRBJ2-5, the V gene TRBV7-8; 15 nucleotides agree with TRBD2. The V and J ends lost 5 bases and 1 base, in that order; junction bases with no gene match: 5. This CDR3 is built from 17 residues. In germline, CDR1 is SGHVS, CDR2 FQNEAQ. The CDR3 DNA follows: TGTGCCAGCAGCCCCGGGACTAGCGGGAGGTCCCAAGAGACCCAGTACTTC. Translated: CASSPGTSGRSQETQYF.

The genes are TRBV6-5 and TRBJ2-7, with a tentative D call TRBD1 (5 bases). Germline CDR1 reads MNHEY; CDR2 reads SVGAGI. There are 16 residues in the CDR3. V lost 6 bases to trimming and J lost 5 bases, with 23 bases between them. The DNA for the CDR3 is TGTGCCAGCAGCTACCCCGTGGGGCGCCGCGACGACGAGCAGTACTTC. Translation gives CASSYPVGRRDDEQYF.

This clone occurred a few times. The V and J genes are TRBV4-2 and TRBJ2-2; D is undetermined. This CDR3 spans 16 amino acids. Trimming shortened V by 1 base and J by 4 bases, and 13 bases separated the two germline ends. Germline values: CDR1 LGHNA, CDR2 YNFKEQ. The CDR3 sequence is CASSQVVVRVTGELFF. The DNA of the CDR3 is TGTGCCAGCAGCCAAGTAGTTGTTCGGGTCACCGGGGAGCTGTTTTTT.